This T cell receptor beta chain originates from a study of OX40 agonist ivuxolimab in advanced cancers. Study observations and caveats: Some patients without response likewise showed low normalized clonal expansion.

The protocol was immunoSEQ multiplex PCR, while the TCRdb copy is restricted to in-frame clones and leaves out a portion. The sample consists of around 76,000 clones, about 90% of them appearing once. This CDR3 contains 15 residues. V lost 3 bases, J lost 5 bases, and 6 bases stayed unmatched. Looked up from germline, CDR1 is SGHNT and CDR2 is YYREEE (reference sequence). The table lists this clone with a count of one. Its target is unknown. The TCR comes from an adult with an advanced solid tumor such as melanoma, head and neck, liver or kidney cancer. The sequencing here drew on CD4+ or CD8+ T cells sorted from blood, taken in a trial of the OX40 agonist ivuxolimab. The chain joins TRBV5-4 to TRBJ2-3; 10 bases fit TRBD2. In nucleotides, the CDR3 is TGTGCCAGCAGCTCCCAGCGGGAGGGGAGAGATACGCAGTATTTT. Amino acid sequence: CASSSQREGRDTQYF.